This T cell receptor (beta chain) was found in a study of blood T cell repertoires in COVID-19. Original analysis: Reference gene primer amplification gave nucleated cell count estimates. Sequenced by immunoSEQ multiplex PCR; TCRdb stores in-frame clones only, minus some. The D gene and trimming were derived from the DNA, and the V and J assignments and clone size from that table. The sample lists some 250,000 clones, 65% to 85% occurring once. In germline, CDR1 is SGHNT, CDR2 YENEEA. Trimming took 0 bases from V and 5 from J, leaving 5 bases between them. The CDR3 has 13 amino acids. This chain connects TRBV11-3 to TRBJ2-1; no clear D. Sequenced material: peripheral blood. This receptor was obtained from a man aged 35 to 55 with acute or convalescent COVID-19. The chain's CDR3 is CASSLESNNEQFF. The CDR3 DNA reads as TGTGCCAGCAGCTTAGAGAGTAACAATGAGCAGTTCTTC.